The rows below give T cell receptor beta chains drawn from one sample of a study of T cells after yellow fever vaccination. TCRdb called the 5' RACE reads again in MiXCR, with one record for every CDR3 protein. The data show approximately 150,000 distinct CDR3 sequences, less than 9.5% seen once. This sample comprised CD4+ T cells sorted from PBMCs, obtained 5 days after the yellow fever booster vaccination. The receptors were gathered from a man aged 25 to 45 who received the YFV17D yellow fever vaccine. The conserved cysteine and the conserved F or W are not part of the CDR3 here.

>TRBJ2-3|TRBV19
ASSPPGPNYADTQY
>TRBJ2-5|TRBV5-1
ASSLAGAGKETQY
>TRBJ2-7|TRBV20-1
SARGQGGIHAEQY
>TRBJ2-3|TRBV7-9
ASSLEAGDTQY
>TRBJ2-7|TRBV18
ASSLHPVSYEQY
>TRBJ2-3|TRBV29-1
SAPSGLRTDTQY
>TRBJ2-5|TRBV20-1
SAEGASGRQETQY
>TRBJ2-2|TRBV20-1
SASGLGRESSYTGELF
>TRBJ2-5|TRBV7-3
ASSFLPEAETQY
>TRBJ2-7|TRBV3-1
ASSQGLAYEQY
>TRBJ2-1|TRBV5-1
ASSWDRVNEQF
>TRBJ1-5|TRBV20-1
SAPSSGGRSNQPQH
>TRBJ2-7|TRBV18
ASSPKGHTFYEQY
>TRBJ2-1|TRBV18
ASSPTGTGNSYNEQF
>TRBJ1-3|TRBV20-1
SARWDIGNTIY
>TRBJ2-7|TRBV6-5
ASSYSRTGKKYEQY
>TRBJ1-4|TRBV5-1
ASSLGRVNEKLF
>TRBJ1-5|TRBV20-1
SAPEGGYSNQPQH
>TRBJ1-1|TRBV7-8
ASSSVGQEAF
>TRBJ2-3|TRBV7-3
ASSLKGLAGGGLGTQY
>TRBJ2-4|TRBV7-2
ASSLATQIRAKNIQY
>TRBJ1-2|TRBV20-1
SASSGTGRDGYT
>TRBJ1-3|TRBV12-3/TRBV12-4
ASERVGGNTIY
>TRBJ2-7|TRBV3-1
ASTSRDSPYEQY
>TRBJ2-1|TRBV6-1
ASSGGQGATEQF
>TRBJ1-2|TRBV20-1
SALAEGSGYT
>TRBJ2-1|TRBV12-3/TRBV12-4
ASSFSGTSAYNEQF
>TRBJ2-1|TRBV9
ASSARIGTSGYNEQF
>TRBJ2-3|TRBV5-4
ASSPGGRGADTQY
>TRBJ2-1|TRBV10-3
AIAQGSYNEQF
>TRBJ2-3|TRBV12-3/TRBV12-4
ASSAYRADTQY
>TRBJ2-2|TRBV28
ASKGRATGELF
>TRBJ2-3|TRBV27
ASSLEGDTQY
>TRBJ2-7|TRBV20-1
SAREGSSGSYEQY
>TRBJ1-4|TRBV12-3/TRBV12-4
ASSQTGGTNEKLF
>TRBJ2-3|TRBV7-2
ASSLTRDFPDTQY
>TRBJ2-7|TRBV4-3
ASSQGGREQY
>TRBJ1-2|TRBV29-1
SVEAWVYGYT
>TRBJ2-6|TRBV6-1
ASRSGALSGANVLT
>TRBJ1-2|TRBV12-3/TRBV12-4
ASSLASGRSGYT
>TRBJ2-5|TRBV7-2
ASSNTGTEKGTQY
>TRBJ2-3|TRBV11-2
ASSSLGGDTQY
>TRBJ1-1|TRBV5-1
ASSLEYSLNTEAF
>TRBJ2-1|TRBV4-3
ASSQELGSSRF
>TRBJ2-1|TRBV30
AWSVRSSGRTNEQF